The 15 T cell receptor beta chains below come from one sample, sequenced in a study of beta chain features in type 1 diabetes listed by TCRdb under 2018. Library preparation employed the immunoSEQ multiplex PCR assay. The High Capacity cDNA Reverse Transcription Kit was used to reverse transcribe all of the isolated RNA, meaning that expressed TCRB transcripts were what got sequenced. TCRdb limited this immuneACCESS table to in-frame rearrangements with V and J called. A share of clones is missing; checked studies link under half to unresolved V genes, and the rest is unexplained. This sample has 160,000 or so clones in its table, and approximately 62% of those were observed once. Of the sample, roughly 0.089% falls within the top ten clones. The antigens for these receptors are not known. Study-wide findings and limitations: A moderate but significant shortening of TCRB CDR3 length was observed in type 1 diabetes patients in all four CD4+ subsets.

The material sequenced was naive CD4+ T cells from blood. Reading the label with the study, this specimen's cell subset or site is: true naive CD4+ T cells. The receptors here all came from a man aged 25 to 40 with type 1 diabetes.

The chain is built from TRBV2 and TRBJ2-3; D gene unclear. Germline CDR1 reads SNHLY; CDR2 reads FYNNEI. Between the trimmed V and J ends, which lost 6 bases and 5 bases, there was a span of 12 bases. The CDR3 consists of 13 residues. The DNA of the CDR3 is TGTGCCAGCAGCTCCGCTGGAAGAGATACGCAGTATTTT. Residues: CASSSAGRDTQYF.

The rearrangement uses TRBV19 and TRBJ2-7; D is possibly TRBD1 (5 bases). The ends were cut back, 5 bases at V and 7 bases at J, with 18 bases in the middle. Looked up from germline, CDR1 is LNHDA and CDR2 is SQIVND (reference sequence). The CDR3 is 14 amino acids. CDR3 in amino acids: CASSFSQGAKEQYF. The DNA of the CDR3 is TGTGCCAGTAGTTTTTCCCAAGGGGCAAAGGAGCAGTACTTC.

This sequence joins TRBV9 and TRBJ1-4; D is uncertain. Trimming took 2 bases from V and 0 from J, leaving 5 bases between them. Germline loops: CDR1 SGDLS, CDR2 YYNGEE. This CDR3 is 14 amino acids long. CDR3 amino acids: CASSVYATNEKLFF. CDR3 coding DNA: TGTGCCAGCAGCGTGTACGCAACTAATGAAAAACTGTTTTTT.

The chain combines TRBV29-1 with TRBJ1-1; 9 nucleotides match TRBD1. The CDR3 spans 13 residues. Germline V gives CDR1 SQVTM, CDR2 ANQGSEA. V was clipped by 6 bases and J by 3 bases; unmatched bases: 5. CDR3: CSVEGQGDTEAFF. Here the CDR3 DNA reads TGCAGCGTGGAGGGACAGGGAGACACTGAAGCTTTCTTT.

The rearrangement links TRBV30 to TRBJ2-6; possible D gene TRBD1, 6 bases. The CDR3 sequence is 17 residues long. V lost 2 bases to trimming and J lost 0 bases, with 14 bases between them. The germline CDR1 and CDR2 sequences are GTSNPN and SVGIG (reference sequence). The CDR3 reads CAWSYRAMSSGANVLTF. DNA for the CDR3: TGTGCCTGGAGTTACAGGGCGATGAGCTCTGGGGCCAACGTCCTGACTTTC.

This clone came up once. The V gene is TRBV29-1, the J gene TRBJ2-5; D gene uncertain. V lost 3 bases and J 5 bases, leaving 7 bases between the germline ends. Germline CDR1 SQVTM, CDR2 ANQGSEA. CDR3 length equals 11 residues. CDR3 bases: TGCAGCGTTGACGGTGCGGAGACCCAGTACTTC. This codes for CSVDGAETQYF.

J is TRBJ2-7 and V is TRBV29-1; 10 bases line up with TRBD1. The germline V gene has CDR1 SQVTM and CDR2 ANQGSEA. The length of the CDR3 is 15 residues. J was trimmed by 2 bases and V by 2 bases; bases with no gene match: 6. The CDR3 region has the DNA TGCAGCGTTGAACGGGGGACAGGGGATCCCTACGAGCAGTACTTC. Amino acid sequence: CSVERGTGDPYEQYF.

In nucleotides, the CDR3 is TGTGCCAGCAGCGCGACAGGGGGTAAGCCCCAGCATTTT. This codes for CASSATGGKPQHF. This sequence joins TRBV9 and TRBJ1-5, with 9 bases aligning to TRBD1. The CDR3 contains 13 residues. The germline gives CDR1 SGDLS, CDR2 YYNGEE. V shed 3 bases, J shed 8 bases, and the junction held 3 bases outside the gene matches.

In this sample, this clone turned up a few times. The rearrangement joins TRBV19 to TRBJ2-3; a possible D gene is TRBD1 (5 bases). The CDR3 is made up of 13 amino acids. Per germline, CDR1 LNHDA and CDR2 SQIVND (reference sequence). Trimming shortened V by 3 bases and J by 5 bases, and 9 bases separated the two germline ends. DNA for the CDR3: TGTGCCAGTAGTATCGACAGAAAAGATACGCAGTATTTT. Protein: CASSIDRKDTQYF.

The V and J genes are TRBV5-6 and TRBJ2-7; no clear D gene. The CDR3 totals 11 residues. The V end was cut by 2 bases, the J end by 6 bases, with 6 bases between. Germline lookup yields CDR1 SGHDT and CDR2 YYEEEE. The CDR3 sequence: CASSLGTEQYF. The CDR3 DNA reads TGTGCCAGCAGCTTAGGTACCGAGCAGTACTTC.

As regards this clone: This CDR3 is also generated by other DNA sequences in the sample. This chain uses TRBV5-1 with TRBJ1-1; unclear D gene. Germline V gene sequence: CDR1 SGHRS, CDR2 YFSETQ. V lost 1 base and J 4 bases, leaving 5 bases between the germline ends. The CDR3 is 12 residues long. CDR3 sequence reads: CASSLSGTEAFF. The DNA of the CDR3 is TGCGCCAGCAGCTTGTCAGGCACTGAAGCTTTCTTT.

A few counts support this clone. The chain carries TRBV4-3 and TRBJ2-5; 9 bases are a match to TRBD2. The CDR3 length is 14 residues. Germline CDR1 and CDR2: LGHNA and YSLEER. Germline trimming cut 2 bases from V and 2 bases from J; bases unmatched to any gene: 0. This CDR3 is CASSQLAGQETQYF. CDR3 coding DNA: TGCGCCAGCAGCCAACTAGCGGGGCAAGAGACCCAGTACTTC.

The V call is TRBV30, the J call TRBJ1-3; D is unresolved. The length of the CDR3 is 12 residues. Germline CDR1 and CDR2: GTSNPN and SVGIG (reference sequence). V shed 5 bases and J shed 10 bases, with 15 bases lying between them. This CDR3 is CAWDAAMGTIYF. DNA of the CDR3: TGTGCCTGGGACGCCGCCATGGGGACCATATATTTT.

The CDR3: CASSSDRGWDEQYF. CDR3 bases: TGTGCCAGCAGCTCGGACCGGGGATGGGACGAGCAGTACTTC. The chain is built from TRBV7-9 and TRBJ2-7; D is possibly TRBD2 (5 bases). The V end was cut by 4 bases, the J end by 5 bases, with 15 bases between. The CDR3 length is 14 residues. CDR1 and CDR2 (germline): SEHNR, FQNEAQ (reference sequence). The full variable domain, its missing parts supplied by reference TRBV7-9 and TRBJ2-7, is DTGVSQNPRHKITKRGQNVTFRCDPISEHNRLYWYRQTLGQGPEFLTYFQNEAQLEKSRLLSDRFSAERPKGSFSTLEIQRTEQGDSAMYLCASSSDRGWDEQYFGPGTRLTVT.

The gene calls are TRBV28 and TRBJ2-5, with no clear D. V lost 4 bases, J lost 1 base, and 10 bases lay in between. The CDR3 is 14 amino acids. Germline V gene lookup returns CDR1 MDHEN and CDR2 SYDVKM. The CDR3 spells CASSSSQIQETQYF. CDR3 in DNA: TGTGCCAGCAGTTCATCTCAGATCCAAGAGACCCAGTACTTC.